This T cell receptor (beta chain) originates from a study of cytomegalovirus exposure and HLA in healthy donors. Study-wide results and caveats: Other equally common chains were less clonally expanded than HLA-associated TCR beta chains, a later analysis showed. As confirmed in vitro, three CMV-associated chains were specific for CMV antigens. Looking again later, the authors saw that most CMV-associated TCR beta chains seemed HLA-restricted. Researchers reported in a later analysis that a missense DCLRE1C variant was tied to TCR beta V- and J-gene trimming.

Researchers ran the PCR with 60 Vbeta and 13 Jbeta primers. Only in-frame clones appear in the TCRdb table, and some are missing; sequencing was by immunoSEQ multiplex PCR. The data contain some 160,000 clones, 70% to 80% of them singletons. This clone was counted only a few times. Its antigen is still unknown. The V gene's germline CDR1 is LNHDA and CDR2 SQIVND (reference sequence). CDR3 length: 17 residues. The trim removed 7 bases at V and 0 bases at J, leaving 7 bases unmatched. The TCR sequence derives from a man over 45 in good health and CMV-seropositive. V usage is TRBV19 and J usage is TRBJ2-6, with 9 positions matching TRBD1. The sample was PBMCs. Written as DNA, the CDR3 is TGTGCCAGTATGAGGGGACAGGGATCCTCTGGGGCCAACGTCCTGACTTTC. It yields the protein CASMRGQGSSGANVLTF.